A single sample is the source of the 17 T cell receptor beta chains below, sequenced in a study of blood T cell repertoires in COVID-19. The assay was immunoSEQ multiplex PCR, and TCRdb's table has in-frame clones only and misses some. The sample lists about 62,000 clones, approximately 92% occurring once. What was sequenced was peripheral blood. The receptor set was obtained from a woman aged 60-75 years with COVID-19, enrolled during active disease.

In this sample, this clone turned up once. This chain links TRBV19 with TRBJ1-4, with a weak D call TRBD1 (6 bases). CDR3 length: 14 amino acids. V lost 5 bases and J 3 bases, leaving 10 bases between the germline ends. Germline V gene sequence: CDR1 LNHDA, CDR2 SQIVND (reference sequence). The CDR3 bases are TGTGCCAGTAGTCCTACAGGGTCTAATGAAAAACTGTTTTTT. Its protein is CASSPTGSNEKLFF.

The chain links TRBV2 to TRBJ2-5, with D unresolved. This CDR3 contains 13 residues. With 6 bases removed from V and 5 bases from J, the gap between germline ends came to 13 bases. Germline CDR1 is SNHLY and CDR2 is FYNNEI. CDR3 sequence: CASSSFDRETQYF. The DNA for the CDR3 is TGTGCCAGCAGCTCCTTTGATCGGGAGACCCAGTACTTC.

This clone was seen a handful of times. The chain is built from TRBV19 and TRBJ1-6; a possible D gene is TRBD1 (6 bases). Looked up from germline, CDR1 is LNHDA and CDR2 is SQIVND (reference sequence). The germline V and J ends were trimmed by 7 bases and 3 bases, with 13 bases remaining between them. CDR3 length equals 15 residues. CDR3 sequence (DNA): TGTGCCAGTAAGGACAGAGCCAACTATAATTCACCCCTCCACTTT. Translation: CASKDRANYNSPLHF.

In this sample, this clone turned up once. The chain employs TRBV24-1 and TRBJ2-6; D is perhaps TRBD2 (6 bases). The CDR3 extends over 17 amino acids. V lost 1 base and J 0 bases, leaving 9 bases between the germline ends. CDR1 is KGHDR, CDR2 SFDVKD, per germline. DNA of the CDR3: TGTGCCACCAGTGATTTCGTGGAGGGCTCTGGGGCCAACGTCCTGACTTTC. Its protein product is CATSDFVEGSGANVLTF.

V usage is TRBV5-5 and J usage is TRBJ1-1; 11 nucleotides agree with TRBD1. Germline values: CDR1 SGHKS, CDR2 YYEKEE (reference sequence). The ends lost 4 bases at V and 4 bases at J; junction bases unmatched: 9. This CDR3 spans 16 amino acids. The CDR3 spells CASSKGQGAIGTEAFF. The CDR3 DNA reads as TGTGCCAGCAGCAAAGGACAGGGGGCCATTGGCACTGAAGCTTTCTTT.

The chain joins TRBV29-1 to TRBJ2-3, with D perhaps matching TRBD2 (5 bases). With 0 bases removed from V and 8 bases from J, the gap between germline ends came to 18 bases. CDR1 is SQVTM, CDR2 ANQGSEA, per germline. This CDR3 is built from 15 residues. The CDR3 bases are TGCAGCGTTGAAGATACAGCGGTCAGAACGGGTACGCAGTATTTT. It is translated as CSVEDTAVRTGTQYF.

The V gene is TRBV25-1, the J gene TRBJ1-5, with 7 nucleotides matching TRBD1. J was trimmed by 0 bases and V by 8 bases; bases with no gene match: 7. The CDR3 extends over 15 amino acids. Per germline, CDR1 MGHDK and CDR2 SYGVNS. CDR3 sequence (DNA): TGTGCCAGCTGGGACAGCATTATTAGCAATCAGCCCCAGCATTTT. Its protein product is CASWDSIISNQPQHF.

This clone has a single count. V usage is TRBV7-9 and J usage is TRBJ1-2, with TRBD1 identical over 8 bases. The CDR3 has 16 residues. Germline V lookup: CDR1 SEHNR, CDR2 FQNEAQ (reference sequence). Trimming took 2 bases from V and 2 from J; bases not matched to a gene: 7. Here the CDR3 reads CASSLSGQGANYGYTF. CDR3 nucleotide sequence: TGTGCCAGCAGCTTAAGTGGACAGGGAGCCAACTATGGCTACACCTTC.

This sequence joins TRBV3-1 (or the pseudogene TRBV3-2) and TRBJ2-5, with D possibly being TRBD2 (6 bases). Trimming cost V 1 base and J 5 bases, with 11 bases left between them. The CDR3 runs to 14 residues. CDR1 and CDR2 (germline): LGHDT, YNNKEL (reference sequence). In nucleotides, the CDR3 is TGTGCCAGCAGCCAAGGCCTGGAGGGGGAGACCCAGTACTTC. Protein: CASSQGLEGETQYF.

The rearrangement links TRBV7-2 to TRBJ1-3; D unclear. The V end was cut by 4 bases, the J end by 5 bases, with 12 bases between. CDR1 is SGHTA, CDR2 FQGNSA, per germline. The CDR3 is 14 residues long. DNA for the CDR3: TGTGCCAGCAGCTCAGTGGCCATGAGAAACACCATATATTTT. It encodes CASSSVAMRNTIYF.

This clone was seen only once. CDR3 in amino acids: CASSLGTSIEQYF. In DNA, the CDR3 is TGTGCCAGCAGCTTGGGGACTAGCATCGAGCAGTACTTC. The rearrangement uses TRBV5-4 and TRBJ2-7; TRBD2 matches 8 bases. In germline, CDR1 is SGHNT, CDR2 YYREEE (reference sequence). The CDR3 covers 13 residues. The J segment lost 6 bases and the V segment lost 0 bases, leaving 2 bases of the junction unmatched.

This chain links TRBV6-2 or TRBV6-3 with TRBJ1-2; weak D call: TRBD1 (6 bases). Germline assignment: CDR1 MNHEY and CDR2 SVGEGT. With 5 bases removed from V and 5 bases from J, the gap between germline ends came to 12 bases. CDR3 length: 13 amino acids. CDR3 in amino acids: CASSRDTKYGYTF. In DNA, the CDR3 is TGTGCCAGCAGTAGGGACACCAAGTATGGCTACACCTTC.

This chain joins TRBV6-6 and TRBJ1-4; 7 bases align to TRBD1. The CDR3 length is 14 residues. Germline lookup yields CDR1 MNHNY and CDR2 SVGAGI (reference sequence). The V segment lost 7 bases and the J segment 4 bases; nucleotides outside the gene matches: 6. CDR3 region: CASTLGQFNEKLFF. CDR3 bases: TGTGCCAGCACGTTGGGACAGTTTAATGAAAAACTGTTTTTT.

The sample holds one count of this clone. The chain uses TRBV6-5 and TRBJ1-4; 7 nucleotides match TRBD1. CDR1 is MNHEY and CDR2 is SVGAGI in the germline V gene. J was trimmed by 11 bases and V by 5 bases; bases with no gene match: 2. The CDR3 has 11 residues. CDR3 loop: CASSRQGKLFF. The CDR3 DNA is TGTGCCAGCAGTCGACAGGGTAAACTGTTTTTT.

The chain combines TRBV5-4 with TRBJ1-2; 8 bases line up with TRBD1. Germline trimming cut 6 bases from V and 3 bases from J; bases unmatched to any gene: 7. Germline V CDR1 and CDR2: SGHNT, YYREEE (reference sequence). This CDR3 is built from 14 residues. In nucleotides, the CDR3 is TGTGCCAGCAATCCAGGGGGCGCAGACTATGGCTACACCTTC. Translated: CASNPGGADYGYTF.

This clone was detected a few times. V and J are TRBV15 and TRBJ1-5, with D hard to call. Trimming shortened V by 1 base and J by 3 bases, and 7 bases separated the two germline ends. This CDR3 has 14 amino acids. Germline V CDR1 and CDR2: LNHNV, YYDKDF (reference sequence). CDR3 DNA sequence: TGTGCCACCAGCAGAGGCCGGGTCAATCAGCCCCAGCATTTT. Translation gives CATSRGRVNQPQHF.

By sample share, this clone is medium-sized (0.01 to 0.1%). V and J are TRBV30 and TRBJ1-2, with TRBD1 matching 8 bases. The germline CDR1 and CDR2 sequences are GTSNPN and SVGIG (reference sequence). The CDR3 runs 16 residues. V lost 3 bases and J lost 3; bases outside the gene matches: 12. This CDR3 is CAWSRVQDRAHYGYTF. The DNA of the CDR3 is TGTGCCTGGAGCAGGGTCCAGGACAGGGCCCACTATGGCTACACCTTC.